The 15 T cell receptor beta chains below come from one sample, sequenced in a study of early T cells in non-severe SARS-CoV-2 infection (dated by TCRdb to 2020 to 2022). Library preparation was by 5' RACE. Instrument on record: NextSeq 500. TCRdb reprocessing: public reads trimmed at Q25 with fastp, clones called with MiXCR, in-frame beta chains kept. Records with the same CDR3 protein are collapsed into one entry carrying the most frequent genes and DNA. Counted in this sample were tens of thousands of distinct CDR3 sequences; around 6.5% of them appeared once. The ten biggest clones cover roughly 20% of the sample. The sample was whole blood, taken at baseline. These TCRs come from an adult who was a healthcare worker with PCR-confirmed SARS-CoV-2 infection or an uninfected control (not recorded which).

The chain recombines TRBV28 with TRBJ1-1; 7 nucleotides match TRBD1. V trimming: 6 bases; J trimming: 5 bases; junction bases outside the gene matches: 15. The V gene's germline CDR1 is MDHEN and CDR2 SYDVKM. The CDR3 consists of 16 residues. Written as DNA, the CDR3 is TGTGCCAGCAGATCTGACCGGGACAGTTCCGCGACTGAAGCTTTCTTT. Translation: CASRSDRDSSATEAFF.

The chain uses TRBV25-1 and TRBJ2-7; no clear D gene. CDR1 and CDR2 from the germline V gene are MGHDK and SYGVNS. The CDR3 totals 14 residues. V lost 5 bases and J lost 2, with 13 bases in between. The CDR3 spells CASSRAVRPYEQYF. CDR3 DNA: TGTGCCAGCAGTAGGGCAGTTCGGCCCTACGAGCAGTACTTC.

The rearrangement links TRBV20-1 to TRBJ2-7; no clear D gene. The germline V gene encodes CDR1 DFQATT and CDR2 SNEGSKA (reference sequence). The CDR3 consists of 14 residues. Trimming pared 4 bases from V and 1 base from J, leaving 14 bases between. The DNA for the CDR3 is TGCAGTGCTATTGGCGGTCGCGGTTCCTACGAGCAGTACTTC. It specifies CSAIGGRGSYEQYF.

Many counts were recorded for this clonotype. V usage is TRBV7-9 and J usage is TRBJ2-7; D call uncertain. From germline, CDR1 is SEHNR and CDR2 FQNEAQ (reference sequence). The ends were cut back, 4 bases at V and 3 bases at J, with 7 bases in the middle. The CDR3 loop spans 12 amino acids. The CDR3 reads CASSSGRYEQYF. CDR3 bases: TGTGCCAGCAGCTCCGGCCGCTACGAGCAGTACTTC.

The chain joins TRBV4-3 to TRBJ1-2; tentative D call: TRBD1 (6 bases). CDR1 and CDR2 (germline): LGHNA, YSLEER. V lost 0 bases to trimming and J lost 8 bases, with 25 bases between them. This CDR3 has 18 amino acids. The CDR3 region has the DNA TGCGCCAGCAGCCAAGAATTGGGGCCCTTAACGGGGGCGGGCGGCTACACCTTC. Translation: CASSQELGPLTGAGGYTF.

The CDR3 DNA follows: TGTGCCAGCAGCTTAGGGACTAGCAGAAACAATGAGCAGTTCTTC. Protein product: CASSLGTSRNNEQFF. This chain joins TRBV7-2 and TRBJ2-1, with 8 bases fitting TRBD2. The CDR3 covers 15 residues. Germline V CDR1 and CDR2: SGHTA, FQGNSA. V shed 1 base and J 5 bases; nucleotides not matched to a gene: 4. Full variable domain (remainder filled in from reference TRBV7-2 and TRBJ2-1): GAGVSQSPSNKVTEKGKDVELRCDPISGHTALYWYRQSLGQGLEFLIYFQGNSAPDKSGLPSDRFSAERTGGSVSTLTIQRTQQEDSAVYLCASSLGTSRNNEQFFGPGTRLTVL.

J is TRBJ1-2 and V is TRBV7-2; 9 bases match TRBD1. The V segment lost 5 bases and the J segment 8 bases; nucleotides outside the gene matches: 9. This CDR3 comprises 14 residues. Germline CDR1 and CDR2: SGHTA and FQGNSA. The CDR3 is CASSAGTGRDGYTF. In DNA, the CDR3 is TGTGCCAGCAGCGCCGGGACAGGGAGAGACGGCTACACCTTC.

CDR3 sequence reads: CSASGGQGNEQFF. For the CDR3, the DNA is TGCAGTGCCAGTGGGGGGCAGGGCAATGAGCAGTTCTTC. V is TRBV20-1 and J is TRBJ2-1; possibly TRBD1 or TRBD2 for D (6 bases each). Trimming pared 6 bases from V and 6 bases from J, leaving 15 bases between. The CDR3 spans 13 residues. CDR1 is DFQATT, CDR2 SNEGSKA, per germline (reference sequence).

This sequence joins TRBV20-1 and TRBJ2-7; D uncertain. The germline gives CDR1 DFQATT, CDR2 SNEGSKA (reference sequence). The CDR3 runs to 14 residues. Trimming stripped 8 bases from V and 2 bases from J, with 19 bases between. CDR3 coding DNA: TGCAGTCCCCTGGGCCGAAGTAAGGCCTACGAGCAGTACTTC. Translation gives CSPLGRSKAYEQYF.

This clonotype was seen just once. J is TRBJ2-5 and V is TRBV6-5; D is ambiguous. This CDR3 is 13 amino acids long. Germline V gene sequence: CDR1 MNHEY, CDR2 SVGAGI. V shed 6 bases and J shed 6 bases, with 14 bases lying between them. This CDR3 is CASRPPSQKTQYF. DNA for the CDR3: TGTGCCAGCAGACCCCCCTCTCAGAAGACCCAGTACTTC.

This clonotype was found a few times. The chain is built from TRBV19 and TRBJ1-5; no definite D call. The CDR3 length is 16 residues. Per germline, CDR1 LNHDA and CDR2 SQIVND (reference sequence). Trimming pared 6 bases from V and 4 bases from J, leaving 19 bases between. The CDR3: CASSAKYKGGNQPQHF. The DNA of the CDR3 is TGTGCCAGTAGCGCTAAGTACAAGGGAGGTAATCAGCCCCAGCATTTT. Together with reference TRBV19 and TRBJ1-5, the CDR3 gives the full variable domain: DGGITQSPKYLFRKEGQNVTLSCEQNLNHDAMYWYRQDPGQGLRLIYYSQIVNDFQKGDIAEGYSVSREKKESFPLTVTSAQKNPTAFYLCASSAKYKGGNQPQHFGDGTRLSIL.

This clonotype was observed a handful of times. The V gene is TRBV5-4, the J gene TRBJ1-1; TRBD1 agrees at 7 bases. Germline CDR1 and CDR2: SGHNT and YYREEE (reference sequence). Trimming cost V 3 bases and J 5 bases; bases outside gene matches: 13. The CDR3 runs 16 residues. CDR3 in DNA: TGTGCCAGCAGCTCACCCAGGGGGGAGGCGAGTACTGAAGCTTTCTTT. Protein sequence: CASSSPRGEASTEAFF.

This sequence joins TRBV27 and TRBJ1-1; D is undetermined. This CDR3 is 16 amino acids long. With 6 bases removed from V and 0 bases from J, the gap between germline ends came to 17 bases. From germline, CDR1 is MNHEY and CDR2 SMNVEV (reference sequence). Written as DNA, the CDR3 is TGTGCCAGCAGCCCGGCAGCTGGGAACTTGAACACTGAAGCTTTCTTT. Amino acids: CASSPAAGNLNTEAFF.

This clonotype was counted many times. This chain links TRBV12-3 or TRBV12-4 with TRBJ1-2; 9 bases line up with TRBD1. The CDR3 spans 14 residues. Trimming removed 5 bases from V and 13 bases from J; junction bases left unmatched: 14. The CDR3 sequence: CASSRPGTGRFFTF. The CDR3 bases are TGTGCCAGCAGTAGGCCTGGGACAGGGAGGTTTTTCACCTTC.

This clonotype was picked up many times. Since no conserved phenylalanine or tryptophan closes the CDR3, a read error is the likely cause. For the CDR3, the DNA is TGTGCCAGCAGTTCCCGGGACTGGATCTACAATGAGCAGTTCCTC. This sequence encodes CASSSRDWIYNEQFL. This chain joins TRBV6-6 and TRBJ2-1; D possibly corresponds to TRBD2 (6 bases). V lost 4 bases and J 3 bases, leaving 13 bases between the germline ends. In germline, CDR1 is MNHNY, CDR2 SVGAGI (reference sequence). This CDR3 is built from 15 residues.